This T cell receptor (beta chain) stems from a study of blood T cell repertoires in COVID-19. Study processing details: Estimation of nucleated cell counts was performed using reference gene primer amplification. Sequencing used immunoSEQ multiplex PCR; TCRdb keeps in-frame clones, though not all of them. V and J calls and clone size follow that table, whereas D and trimming were derived from the DNA. In the table there are 150,000 to 200,000 clones, around 78% of which are singletons. The V and J ends lost 6 bases and 5 bases respectively, with 17 bases between them. The CDR3 is made up of 16 amino acids. Germline lookup yields CDR1 MDHEN and CDR2 SYDVKM.

Sequencing input: peripheral blood. J is TRBJ1-6 and V is TRBV28, with a possible D match to TRBD1 (6 bases). This receptor was identified in a woman older than 75 with active or convalescent COVID-19. The CDR3 loop reads CASSRGGARDNSPLHF. The CDR3 bases are TGTGCCAGCAGCCGAGGGGGGGCGCGGGATAATTCACCCCTCCACTTT.